This T cell receptor (beta chain) was captured in a study of T cell responses to AZD1222 COVID-19 vaccine. The assay was immunoSEQ multiplex PCR, and TCRdb's table has in-frame clones only and misses some. The data show about 180,000 clones, with 80% to 90% seen just once and roughly 8% held by the top ten. The sample in question was peripheral blood, obtained on day 0 of AZD1222 vaccination. The clonotype originates from an adult in good health.

The CDR3 spells CASSPGLAADTQYF. The CDR3 DNA reads as TGTGCCAGCAGCCCCGGACTAGCGGCAGATACGCAGTATTTT. This rearrangement joins TRBV6-2 or TRBV6-3 to TRBJ2-3; TRBD2 matches 10 bases. The CDR3 length is 14 residues. V lost 6 bases and J lost 4; bases outside the gene matches: 4. Germline CDR1 reads MNHEY; CDR2 reads SVGEGT.